A single sample is the source of the 26 T cell receptor beta chains below, sequenced in a study of T-cell memory formation after mild COVID-19. MiXCR, run by TCRdb on the 5' RACE reads, gives a single entry per CDR3 protein. The table shows 250,000 to 300,000 distinct CDR3 sequences, with approximately 18% occurring only once. The sample consisted of PBMCs or a T cell subset sorted from them (not recorded which). These receptors were obtained from a young man who had mild COVID-19 (a few samples of this study predate the infection). Cell type and time point are not known.

This clonotype is medium-sized (0.01 to 0.1%). The genes are TRBV7-9 and TRBJ1-2; TRBD1 matches at 11 bases. The CDR3 runs to 14 residues. With V trimmed by 5 bases and J by 6 bases, 5 bases remained unmatched. From germline, CDR1 is SEHNR and CDR2 FQNEAQ (reference sequence). CDR3: CASSDGQGADGYTF. CDR3 nucleotide sequence: TGTGCCAGCAGCGACGGACAGGGGGCTGATGGCTACACCTTC.

This clonotype was observed a few times. This chain uses TRBV9 with TRBJ2-4, with TRBD1 identical over 7 bases. V was clipped by 4 bases and J by 3 bases; unmatched bases: 4. The CDR3 covers 14 residues. From germline, CDR1 is SGDLS and CDR2 YYNGEE. The chain's CDR3 is CASSRWDSKNIQYF. The CDR3 DNA reads as TGTGCCAGCAGCCGATGGGACAGCAAAAACATTCAGTACTTC.

This clonotype was seen a few times. The rearrangement joins TRBV7-2 to TRBJ2-3; D gene unclear. Per germline, CDR1 SGHTA and CDR2 FQGNSA. V lost 0 bases and J 4 bases, leaving 5 bases between the germline ends. This CDR3 region has 13 residues. In DNA form, the CDR3 reads TGTGCCAGCAGCTTAGCTAGGGCAGATACGCAGTATTTT. Its protein is CASSLARADTQYF.

The rearrangement uses TRBV4-1 and TRBJ1-2; perhaps TRBD1 as D (5 bases). The V gene's germline CDR1 is MGHRA and CDR2 YSYEKL. V was clipped by 2 bases and J by 6 bases, with 16 bases between them. CDR3 length: 15 amino acids. The CDR3 region has the DNA TGCGCCAGCAGCCAAATACTCCGGGACGGAGATGGCTACACCTTC. Its protein product is CASSQILRDGDGYTF.

The V gene is TRBV27, the J gene TRBJ1-2; 7 nucleotides match TRBD1. This CDR3 comprises 15 residues. CDR1 is MNHEY, CDR2 SMNVEV, per germline (reference sequence). The V segment lost 10 bases and the J segment 6 bases; nucleotides outside the gene matches: 17. CDR3 sequence reads: CATGTVGGLEDGYTF. The CDR3 bases are TGTGCCACCGGGACAGTAGGGGGACTTGAAGATGGCTACACCTTC.

V gene TRBV5-1 combines with J gene TRBJ2-1, with D hard to call. From germline, CDR1 is SGHRS and CDR2 YFSETQ. Trimming took off 5 bases at V and 5 bases at J, with 14 bases between the two ends. The CDR3 has 14 residues. The CDR3 loop is CASSRAAVDNEQFF. The CDR3 coding sequence is TGCGCCAGCAGTCGTGCCGCGGTGGACAATGAGCAGTTCTTC.

This clonotype turned up a few times. The chain links TRBV4-2 to TRBJ1-6, with D unresolved. In germline, CDR1 is LGHNA, CDR2 YNFKEQ. The V end was cut by 1 base, the J end by 8 bases, with 18 bases between. This CDR3 spans 17 amino acids. CDR3 loop: CASSQVGIQSRYSPLHF. The CDR3 DNA follows: TGTGCCAGCAGCCAAGTCGGGATACAGAGCCGTTATTCACCCCTCCACTTT.

The rearrangement joins TRBV7-2 to TRBJ1-4; D might be TRBD1 (5 bases). The germline V gene encodes CDR1 SGHTA and CDR2 FQGNSA. Deletions cut 5 bases from V and 3 bases from J, with 13 bases between. The CDR3 contains 15 residues. CDR3 coding DNA: TGTGCCAGCAGCGACGGCAGGGTCTCTAATGAAAAACTGTTTTTT. Translated, it gives CASSDGRVSNEKLFF. The full variable domain, completed using reference TRBV7-2 and TRBJ1-4, is GAGVSQSPSNKVTEKGKDVELRCDPISGHTALYWYRQSLGQGLEFLIYFQGNSAPDKSGLPSDRFSAERTGGSVSTLTIQRTQQEDSAVYLCASSDGRVSNEKLFFGSGTQLSVL.

There are many counts of this clonotype. The genes are TRBV20-1 and TRBJ2-5, with D unresolved. There are 12 residues in the CDR3. Germline assignment: CDR1 DFQATT and CDR2 SNEGSKA (reference sequence). Between the trimmed V and J ends, which lost 7 bases and 4 bases, there was a span of 13 bases. The CDR3 nucleotides read TGCAGTGGGTCTAGGGCCATAGAGACCCAGTACTTC. Protein product: CSGSRAIETQYF.

This clonotype came up a few times. The rearrangement uses TRBV7-8 and TRBJ2-3, with D maybe TRBD1 (5 bases). CDR1 is SGHVS and CDR2 is FQNEAQ in the germline V gene. The V end was cut by 0 bases, the J end by 3 bases, with 10 bases between. The CDR3 covers 15 residues. The chain's CDR3 is CASSLAAGRTDTQYF. CDR3 in DNA: TGTGCCAGCAGCTTAGCCGCAGGGCGAACAGATACGCAGTATTTT. The full variable domain, its missing parts supplied by reference TRBV7-8 and TRBJ2-3, is GAGVSQSPRYKVAKRGQDVALRCDPISGHVSLFWYQQALGQGPEFLTYFQNEAQLDKSGLPSDRFFAERPEGSVSTLKIQRTQQEDSAVYLCASSLAAGRTDTQYFGPGTRLTVL.

There are many counts of this clonotype. This chain links TRBV7-3 with TRBJ2-5; possibly TRBD1 for D (5 bases). Trimming took 2 bases from V and 3 from J, leaving 7 bases between them. Germline loops: CDR1 SGHTA, CDR2 FQGTGA. The CDR3 spans 13 residues. DNA for the CDR3: TGTGCCAGCAGCTTACGCAGGGAAGAGACCCAGTACTTC. It codes for CASSLRREETQYF.

The gene calls are TRBV11-2 and TRBJ2-2; D might be TRBD1 (5 bases). The germline V gene has CDR1 SGHAT and CDR2 FQNNGV. Trimming stripped 2 bases from V and 5 bases from J, with 12 bases between. The CDR3 has 15 residues. CDR3 DNA sequence: TGTGCCAGCAGCTTATTCAGGGTCGGGACCGGGGAGCTGTTTTTT. Protein: CASSLFRVGTGELFF.

This chain uses TRBV5-4 with TRBJ1-1; D may be TRBD1 (6 bases). The CDR3 runs to 15 residues. V was shortened by 4 bases and J by 3 bases, with 16 bases between the two germline ends. Germline CDR1 is SGHNT and CDR2 is YYREEE (reference sequence). Here the CDR3 DNA reads TGTGCCAGCAGCGATTGGACAGCTAAGCACACTGAAGCTTTCTTT. As protein: CASSDWTAKHTEAFF.

The chain recombines TRBV7-9 with TRBJ2-7; D remains ambiguous. This CDR3 is 13 amino acids long. CDR1 and CDR2 from the germline V gene are SEHNR and FQNEAQ (reference sequence). V lost 6 bases, J lost 2 bases, and 11 bases lay in between. The CDR3 DNA is TGTGCCAGCAGACCAACAGTTGCCTACGAGCAGTACTTC. Its translation is CASRPTVAYEQYF.

J is TRBJ1-3 and V is TRBV20-1; no clear D gene. V gave up 2 bases and J gave up 0 bases, with 5 bases separating them. Germline V lookup: CDR1 DFQATT, CDR2 SNEGSKA (reference sequence). The CDR3 has 13 residues. The DNA of the CDR3 is TGCAGTGCTAGATGGGGCTCTGGAAACACCATATATTTT. Its translation: CSARWGSGNTIYF.

This clonotype has just a few counts. The chain combines TRBV12-3 or TRBV12-4 with TRBJ2-2; D gene ambiguous. This CDR3 spans 12 amino acids. The V gene lost 2 bases and the J gene lost 8 bases, with 6 bases spanning the gap. For the CDR3, the DNA is TGTGCCAGCAGTTTAAAGTGGGGGGAGCTGTTTTTT. Protein sequence: CASSLKWGELFF.

This chain connects TRBV6-5 to TRBJ2-1; TRBD2 aligns across 8 bases. V shed 10 bases and J 2 bases; nucleotides not matched to a gene: 7. The CDR3 consists of 14 residues. CDR1 MNHEY and CDR2 SVGAGI come from the germline V gene. The CDR3 DNA reads as TGTGCCACTCACGGGGGGGCCGCCTACAATGAGCAGTTCTTC. Its translation is CATHGGAAYNEQFF.

This clonotype was seen more than once but under ten times. The V and J genes are TRBV29-1 and TRBJ2-2; 7 nucleotides agree with TRBD2. J lost 1 base, V lost 8 bases, and 7 bases had no gene match. This CDR3 has 14 residues. Germline-derived CDR1 and CDR2 are SQVTM and ANQGSEA. In DNA, the CDR3 is TGCAGCACCCAGGGCGGGGGGAACACCGGGGAGCTGTTTTTT. Translation gives CSTQGGGNTGELFF.

The chain's CDR3 is CASSRTVADEQFF. The CDR3 coding sequence is TGTGCCAGCAGCCGGACAGTTGCCGATGAGCAGTTCTTC. J is TRBJ2-1 and V is TRBV6-5, with D possibly being TRBD1 (6 bases). The CDR3 runs to 13 residues. Trimming took 6 bases from V and 8 from J, leaving 14 bases between them. CDR1 MNHEY and CDR2 SVGAGI come from the germline V gene.

The chain couples TRBV4-2 to TRBJ2-1; TRBD2 aligns across 9 bases. The CDR3 has 15 amino acids. Germline CDR1 and CDR2: LGHNA and YNFKEQ. V lost 8 bases and J lost 2; bases outside the gene matches: 7. CDR3 in amino acids: CASLSGGTTYNEQFF. The DNA for the CDR3 is TGTGCCAGCTTAAGCGGGGGGACAACCTACAATGAGCAGTTCTTC.

V is TRBV4-2 and J is TRBJ2-7; 7 bases agree with TRBD2. The CDR3 is 14 residues long. V shed 1 base and J 3 bases; nucleotides not matched to a gene: 3. Germline assignment: CDR1 LGHNA and CDR2 YNFKEQ. This chain's CDR3 is CASSQGGGGYEQYF. CDR3 coding DNA: TGTGCCAGCAGCCAAGGTGGGGGGGGCTACGAGCAGTACTTC.

This clonotype has ten or more counts. The V gene is TRBV5-4, the J gene TRBJ2-1; D is undetermined. The CDR3 is made up of 15 amino acids. Looked up from germline, CDR1 is SGHNT and CDR2 is YYREEE (reference sequence). Trimming took off 4 bases at V and 8 bases at J, with 19 bases between the two ends. The CDR3 protein is CASSRASVGGDEQFF. The CDR3 DNA reads TGTGCCAGCAGCCGGGCCTCGGTAGGTGGCGATGAGCAGTTCTTC.

In this sample, this clonotype turned up a few times. The genes are TRBV2 and TRBJ2-6; TRBD1 might be the D (6 bases). Germline V CDR1 and CDR2: SNHLY, FYNNEI. V was trimmed by 6 bases and J by 2 bases, leaving 14 bases between them. This CDR3 has 16 amino acids. CDR3 DNA sequence: TGTGCCAGCAGCGGGCCAGGGGTGGCTGGGGCCAACGTCCTGACTTTC. This sequence encodes CASSGPGVAGANVLTF. The variable domain in full, with the rest retrieved from reference TRBV2 and TRBJ2-6, is EPEVTQTPSHQVTQMGQEVILRCVPISNHLYFYWYRQILGQKVEFLVSFYNNEISEKSEIFDDQFSVERPDGSNFTLKIRSTKLEDSAMYFCASSGPGVAGANVLTFGAGSRLTVL.

This clonotype was seen ten or more times. The rearrangement joins TRBV11-2 to TRBJ1-2; perhaps TRBD1 as D (6 bases). The length of the CDR3 is 13 residues. V gave up 4 bases and J gave up 7 bases, with 13 bases separating them. Germline assignment: CDR1 SGHAT and CDR2 FQNNGV. The DNA for the CDR3 is TGTGCCAGCAGCTCCGGAACAGGGTCTGGCTACACCTTC. Translated, it gives CASSSGTGSGYTF. The full variable domain, its missing parts supplied by reference TRBV11-2 and TRBJ1-2, is EAGVAQSPRYKIIEKRQSVAFWCNPISGHATLYWYQQILGQGPKLLIQFQNNGVVDDSQLPKDRFSAERLKGVDSTLKIQPAKLEDSAVYLCASSSGTGSGYTFGSGTRLTVV.

The chain links TRBV20-1 to TRBJ1-2, with 9 bases that match TRBD1. This CDR3 contains 13 residues. Germline assignment: CDR1 DFQATT and CDR2 SNEGSKA (reference sequence). V shed 7 bases and J 5 bases; nucleotides not matched to a gene: 8. CDR3: CSGTGTGHYGYTF. DNA for the CDR3: TGCAGTGGGACGGGGACAGGGCATTATGGCTACACCTTC.

This clonotype came up a few times. J is TRBJ2-2 and V is TRBV2; the D is unclear. The CDR3 has 11 residues. Germline V gene lookup returns CDR1 SNHLY and CDR2 FYNNEI. V was clipped by 6 bases and J by 8 bases, with 7 bases between them. The CDR3 spells CASRTRGELFF. Here the CDR3 DNA reads TGTGCCAGCAGGACGAGGGGGGAGCTGTTTTTT.